A single sample gave rise to the 29 T cell receptor beta chains below, sequenced in a study of human T cells and chemical hapten exposure. TCRdb reprocessed the RACE reads with MiXCR, giving one entry per CDR3 protein. The sample gives more than 300,000 distinct CDR3 sequences, approximately 5.8% of which show up once; around 8% is in the top ten. Time point here: pre-sensitization, week 0. Treatment of the sample: therapeutic diphenylcyclopropenone sensitization with weekly scalp DPC. Sequencing used whole blood, obtained in connection with sensitization to the hapten diphenylcyclopropenone (DPC). Receptor source: a woman aged 18-29 years with alopecia areata. Some clones in this sample may be carry-over from other donors' samples.

This clonotype appeared many times. J is TRBJ2-5 and V is TRBV7-2; tentative D call: TRBD2 (5 bases). This CDR3 spans 14 amino acids. Germline lookup yields CDR1 SGHTA and CDR2 FQGNSA. V was cut by 0 bases and J by 3 bases, with 8 bases left in between. The CDR3 sequence is CASSLANGEETQYF. CDR3 nucleotides: TGTGCCAGCAGCTTAGCGAACGGGGAAGAGACCCAGTACTTC.

This clonotype was recorded at least ten times. The chain links TRBV29-1 to TRBJ2-5; no clear D gene. CDR1 SQVTM and CDR2 ANQGSEA come from the germline V gene. The CDR3 loop spans 14 amino acids. Trimming removed 6 bases from V and 3 bases from J, with 17 bases in between. The DNA for the CDR3 is TGCAGCGTCTCCTCAGAAGGGTGGGAAGAGACCCAGTACTTC. Its translation: CSVSSEGWEETQYF.

Ten or more counts support this clonotype. The chain joins TRBV7-8 to TRBJ1-5; 7 bases line up with TRBD1. J gave up 6 bases and V 6 bases, and 8 bases lay outside the gene matches. The CDR3 sequence is 14 residues long. The germline CDR1 and CDR2 sequences are SGHVS and FQNEAQ. This chain's CDR3 is CASSEVTGRQPQHF. CDR3 coding DNA: TGTGCCAGCAGTGAAGTGACAGGGCGTCAGCCCCAGCATTTT. Supplemented by reference TRBV7-8 and TRBJ1-5, the full variable domain reads GAGVSQSPRYKVAKRGQDVALRCDPISGHVSLFWYQQALGQGPEFLTYFQNEAQLDKSGLPSDRFFAERPEGSVSTLKIQRTQQEDSAVYLCASSEVTGRQPQHFGDGTRLSIL.

Ten or more counts support this clonotype. CDR3: CASSLRPNTEAFF. The CDR3 DNA is TGTGCCAGCAGCTTAAGACCGAACACTGAAGCTTTCTTT. V usage is TRBV7-2 and J usage is TRBJ1-1; D not certain. V dropped 2 bases and J dropped 1 base, with 5 bases sitting between them. In germline, CDR1 is SGHTA, CDR2 FQGNSA. This CDR3 region has 13 residues.

This clonotype was picked up a small number of times. This sequence joins TRBV6-2 or TRBV6-3 and TRBJ2-7; D is unresolved. The germline V and J ends were trimmed by 5 bases and 7 bases, with 6 bases remaining between them. There are 10 residues in the CDR3. Germline V gene data show CDR1 as MNHEY and CDR2 as SVGEGT. As DNA, the CDR3 is TGTGCCAGCAGTAGAGAGGAGCAGTACTTC. It encodes CASSREEQYF.

This clonotype was recorded at least ten times. The chain couples TRBV12-3 or TRBV12-4 to TRBJ2-7; TRBD1 matches at 7 bases. The V and J ends lost 2 bases and 7 bases, in that order; junction bases with no gene match: 8. The CDR3 runs to 14 residues. In DNA form, the CDR3 reads TGTGCCAGCAGTTTACTCCTGACAGGGCTGGAGCAGTACTTC. Residues: CASSLLLTGLEQYF.

This clonotype was seen repeatedly, ten times or more. This chain uses TRBV10-3 with TRBJ2-3; possible D gene TRBD2, 6 bases. Trimming took off 6 bases at V and 2 bases at J, with 15 bases between the two ends. The CDR3 extends over 15 amino acids. Germline-derived CDR1 and CDR2 are ENHRY and SYGVKD. The CDR3: CAISLEEGFTDTQYF. CDR3 nucleotides: TGTGCCATCAGCCTGGAGGAGGGGTTCACAGATACGCAGTATTTT.

This clonotype was picked up many times. This chain connects TRBV9 to TRBJ2-3; 7 bases are a match to TRBD1. CDR1 is SGDLS, CDR2 YYNGEE, per germline. The J segment lost 2 bases and the V segment lost 4 bases, leaving 10 bases of the junction unmatched. The CDR3 covers 16 residues. CDR3 in amino acids: CASSPRDSRITDTQYF. DNA of the CDR3: TGTGCCAGCAGCCCCCGGGACAGCCGAATCACAGATACGCAGTATTTT. The variable domain in full, completed from reference TRBV9 and TRBJ2-3, reads DSGVTQTPKHLITATGQRVTLRCSPRSGDLSVYWYQQSLDQGLQFLIQYYNGEERAKGNILERFSAQQFPDLHSELNLSSLELGDSALYFCASSPRDSRITDTQYFGPGTRLTVL.

There are a few counts of this clonotype. J is TRBJ2-5 and V is TRBV6-2 or TRBV6-3, with TRBD2 matching 11 bases. From germline, CDR1 is MNHEY and CDR2 SVGEGT. This CDR3 is built from 17 residues. Unmatched junction bases numbered 7, after V lost 0 bases and J lost 4 bases. CDR3 loop: CASSYSLSGGAIETQYF. CDR3 nucleotides: TGTGCCAGCAGTTACTCCCTTAGCGGGGGGGCCATAGAGACCCAGTACTTC.

This clonotype occurred a few times. The gene calls are TRBV24-1 and TRBJ1-5; perhaps TRBD1 as D (6 bases). V shed 3 bases and J shed 7 bases, with 9 bases lying between them. CDR1 is KGHDR and CDR2 is SFDVKD in the germline V gene. There are 13 residues in the CDR3. The CDR3 loop reads CATSDGRGQPQHF. In DNA form, the CDR3 reads TGTGCCACCAGTGATGGAAGGGGGCAGCCCCAGCATTTT.

V and J are TRBV12-3 or TRBV12-4 and TRBJ2-5; the match to TRBD1 covers 7 bases. The CDR3 consists of 14 residues. The V and J ends lost 5 bases and 7 bases, in that order; junction bases with no gene match: 10. The CDR3 is CASSPLTGVGTQYF. Here the CDR3 DNA reads TGTGCCAGCAGTCCACTCACAGGGGTCGGGACCCAGTACTTC.

In its sample, this clonotype was seen a few times. The chain couples TRBV5-4 to TRBJ1-4; TRBD1 matches 8 bases. This CDR3 is 14 amino acids long. V was clipped by 6 bases and J by 8 bases; unmatched bases: 9. CDR1 and CDR2 (germline): SGHNT, YYREEE (reference sequence). This chain's CDR3 is CASTGQGAREKLFF. The CDR3 region has the DNA TGTGCCAGCACCGGTCAGGGGGCTCGCGAAAAACTGTTTTTT.

The J gene is TRBJ2-3, the V gene TRBV7-9; TRBD1 matches 8 bases. CDR1 and CDR2 from the germline V gene are SEHNR and FQNEAQ (reference sequence). Trimming removed 4 bases from V and 2 bases from J; junction bases left unmatched: 8. This CDR3 spans 16 amino acids. CDR3 region: CASSSSRDRFTDTQYF. Here the CDR3 DNA reads TGTGCCAGCAGCTCAAGCCGGGACAGGTTCACAGATACGCAGTATTTT.

The chain combines TRBV7-2 with TRBJ1-4; TRBD1 might be the D (6 bases). The germline V gene encodes CDR1 SGHTA and CDR2 FQGNSA. Trimming took 1 base from V and 5 from J, leaving 11 bases between them. This CDR3 comprises 15 residues. The CDR3 reads CASSLVGQLNEKLFF. In nucleotides, the CDR3 is TGTGCCAGCAGCTTAGTAGGACAGCTAAATGAAAAACTGTTTTTT.

The chain employs TRBV27 and TRBJ2-1, with D unclear. The CDR3 has 13 amino acids. With 5 bases removed from V and 8 bases from J, the gap between germline ends came to 13 bases. CDR1 MNHEY and CDR2 SMNVEV come from the germline V gene (reference sequence). CDR3 nucleotide sequence: TGTGCCAGCAGTCGGGCCCTAGTTGATGAGCAGTTCTTC. Amino acid sequence: CASSRALVDEQFF.

Many counts were recorded for this clonotype. This chain uses TRBV7-9 with TRBJ2-3; D may be TRBD1 (6 bases). Trimming took off 5 bases at V and 3 bases at J, with 15 bases between the two ends. This CDR3 region has 15 residues. From germline, CDR1 is SEHNR and CDR2 FQNEAQ (reference sequence). In DNA form, the CDR3 reads TGTGCCAGCAGCATCGGACAGATAGCGACAGATACGCAGTATTTT. It yields the protein CASSIGQIATDTQYF.

The genes are TRBV6-5 and TRBJ2-1; possible D gene TRBD1, 7 bases. This CDR3 is built from 14 residues. The ends were cut back, 7 bases at V and 6 bases at J, with 16 bases in the middle. Germline lookup yields CDR1 MNHEY and CDR2 SVGAGI. This CDR3 reads CASNQGGGLNEQFF. The CDR3 DNA reads TGTGCCAGCAATCAGGGGGGCGGCCTCAATGAGCAGTTCTTC.

This clonotype has ten or more counts. The chain uses TRBV3-1 and TRBJ2-5, with unresolved D. This CDR3 region has 13 residues. CDR1 is LGHDT and CDR2 is YNNKEL in the germline V gene (reference sequence). Trimming shortened V by 5 bases and J by 5 bases, and 12 bases separated the two germline ends. The CDR3 coding sequence is TGTGCCAGCAGCTATTCGTCCCGGGAGACCCAGTACTTC. As protein: CASSYSSRETQYF.

The chain links TRBV5-4 to TRBJ2-7; the D gene could be TRBD1 or TRBD2 (5 bases each). Trimming pared 4 bases from V and 6 bases from J, leaving 8 bases between. CDR3 length: 11 residues. Germline CDR1 SGHNT, CDR2 YYREEE (reference sequence). CDR3 in amino acids: CASSIGGEQYF. The CDR3 bases are TGTGCCAGCAGCATTGGGGGCGAGCAGTACTTC.

The chain carries TRBV6-5 and TRBJ2-3, with unresolved D. The V end lost 0 bases, the J end lost 8 bases, and 15 bases lay between the germline ends. The CDR3 consists of 15 residues. Germline V gives CDR1 MNHEY, CDR2 SVGAGI. The CDR3 DNA follows: TGTGCCAGCAGTTACTCGCCCAAAGCGCGGAGTACGCAGTATTTT. Translation gives CASSYSPKARSTQYF.

This clonotype was detected only a few times. The CDR3 nucleotides read TGTGCCAGCATCGATTTCAGCGGCGGGCAGCCCCAGCATTTT. Amino acid sequence: CASIDFSGGQPQHF. The V gene is TRBV6-1, the J gene TRBJ1-5, with D uncertain. Germline CDR1 is MNHNS and CDR2 is SASEGT. The length of the CDR3 is 14 residues. V was trimmed by 7 bases and J by 7 bases, leaving 17 bases between them.

This clonotype was observed many times. The chain joins TRBV5-4 to TRBJ1-2; D is possibly TRBD1 (5 bases). The CDR3 totals 13 residues. CDR1 SGHNT and CDR2 YYREEE come from the germline V gene (reference sequence). The V gene lost 2 bases and the J gene lost 4 bases, with 9 bases spanning the gap. The DNA of the CDR3 is TGTGCCAGCAGCTTAAGGGGCAGCTATGGCTACACCTTC. Its protein is CASSLRGSYGYTF. The full variable domain, in which reference TRBV5-4 and TRBJ1-2 provide the parts outside the CDR3, is ETGVTQSPTHLIKTRGQQVTLRCSSQSGHNTVSWYQQALGQGPQFIFQYYREEENGRGNFPPRFSGLQFPNYSSELNVNALELDDSALYLCASSLRGSYGYTFGSGTRLTVV.

The V call is TRBV7-2, the J call TRBJ2-1, with D possibly matching TRBD1 (5 bases). CDR3 length: 12 residues. Looked up from germline, CDR1 is SGHTA and CDR2 is FQGNSA. Trimming took 1 base from V and 15 from J, leaving 13 bases between them. The DNA for the CDR3 is TGTGCCAGCAGCTTAGAGGGGTTTCTACTGTTCTTC. This encodes CASSLEGFLLFF.

The chain uses TRBV25-1 and TRBJ1-2; 12 nucleotides line up with TRBD1. The V gene end was trimmed by 5 bases and the J gene end by 3 bases; junction bases not matched to a gene: 10. The CDR3 has 17 amino acids. Germline CDR1 reads MGHDK; CDR2 reads SYGVNS. The CDR3 DNA sequence: TGTGCCAGCAGTCCCTCCGGGACAGGGGGCGCGGACTATGGCTACACCTTC. The encoded protein is CASSPSGTGGADYGYTF.

This clonotype appeared many times. J is TRBJ1-1 and V is TRBV6-5; tentative D call: TRBD1 (5 bases). V lost 5 bases and J lost 1, with 11 bases in between. The CDR3 length is 14 residues. From germline, CDR1 is MNHEY and CDR2 SVGAGI. The CDR3 loop reads CASSTNRRNTEAFF. CDR3 DNA sequence: TGTGCCAGCAGTACAAACAGGAGGAACACTGAAGCTTTCTTT.

The V call is TRBV7-2, the J call TRBJ1-1; D is uncertain. This CDR3 is 14 amino acids long. Germline V gene sequence: CDR1 SGHTA, CDR2 FQGNSA. V gave up 6 bases and J gave up 1 base, with 12 bases separating them. The CDR3, as DNA: TGTGCCAGCAGTCCAGACCAGCCGAACACTGAAGCTTTCTTT. This gives the protein CASSPDQPNTEAFF.

This clonotype was found many times. The chain's CDR3 is CASGLTTGEFSNQPQHF. The CDR3 nucleotides are TGTGCTAGTGGTTTGACCACAGGGGAATTTAGCAATCAGCCCCAGCATTTT. This chain uses TRBV12-5 with TRBJ1-5, with TRBD1 matching over 7 bases. Germline CDR1 and CDR2: LGHNT and FRNRAP. V shed 2 bases, J shed 0 bases, and the junction held 7 bases outside the gene matches. This CDR3 is 17 amino acids long.

This clonotype was recorded at least ten times. The rearrangement links TRBV7-2 to TRBJ1-2; a possible D gene is TRBD1 (6 bases). The CDR3 length is 16 residues. The germline CDR1 and CDR2 sequences are SGHTA and FQGNSA. V lost 5 bases, J lost 1 base, and 17 bases lay in between. The CDR3 sequence is CASSLNPGALNYGYTF. CDR3 in DNA: TGTGCCAGCAGCCTAAACCCAGGGGCCCTTAACTATGGCTACACCTTC.

The table lists this clonotype with a few counts. This rearrangement joins TRBV28 to TRBJ2-1; 12 positions match TRBD1. Germline CDR1 is MDHEN and CDR2 is SYDVKM. J gave up 7 bases and V 4 bases, and 8 bases lay outside the gene matches. This CDR3 region has 16 residues. The CDR3 DNA is TGTGCCAGCAGTTCCCCCCCGGGACAGGGGGCGAATGAGCAGTTCTTC. Its translation is CASSSPPGQGANEQFF. Variable domain in full (rest from reference TRBV28 and TRBJ2-1): DVKVTQSSRYLVKRTGEKVFLECVQDMDHENMFWYRQDPGLGLRLIYFSYDVKMKEKGDIPEGYSVSREKKERFSLILESASTNQTSMYLCASSSPPGQGANEQFFGPGTRLTVL.